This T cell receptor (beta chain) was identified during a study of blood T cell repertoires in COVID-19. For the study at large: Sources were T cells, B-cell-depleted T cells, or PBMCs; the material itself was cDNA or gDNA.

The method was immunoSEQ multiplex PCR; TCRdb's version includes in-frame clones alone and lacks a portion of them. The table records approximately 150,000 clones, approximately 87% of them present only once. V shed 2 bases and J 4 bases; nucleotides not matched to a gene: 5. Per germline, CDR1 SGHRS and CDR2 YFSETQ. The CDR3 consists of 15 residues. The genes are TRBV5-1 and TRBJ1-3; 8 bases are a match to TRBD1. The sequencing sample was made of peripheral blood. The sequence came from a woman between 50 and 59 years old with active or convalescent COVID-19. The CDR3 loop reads CASSLGQGPGNTIYF. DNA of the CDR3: TGCGCCAGCAGCTTAGGACAGGGACCAGGAAACACCATATATTTT.